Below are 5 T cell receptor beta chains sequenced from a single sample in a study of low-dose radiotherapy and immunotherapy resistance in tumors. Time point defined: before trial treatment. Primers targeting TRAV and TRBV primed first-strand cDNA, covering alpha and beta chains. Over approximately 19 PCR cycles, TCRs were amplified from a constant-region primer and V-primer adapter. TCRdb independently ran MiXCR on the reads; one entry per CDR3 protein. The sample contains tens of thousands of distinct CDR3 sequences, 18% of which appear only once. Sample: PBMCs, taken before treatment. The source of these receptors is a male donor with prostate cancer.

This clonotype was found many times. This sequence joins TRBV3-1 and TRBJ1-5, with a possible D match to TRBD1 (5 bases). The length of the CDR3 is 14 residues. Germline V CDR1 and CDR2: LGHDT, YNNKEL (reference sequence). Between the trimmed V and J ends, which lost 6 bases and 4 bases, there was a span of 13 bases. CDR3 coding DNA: TGTGCCAGCAGTTTAGTGGGGGGTAATCAGCCCCAGCATTTT. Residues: CASSLVGGNQPQHF.

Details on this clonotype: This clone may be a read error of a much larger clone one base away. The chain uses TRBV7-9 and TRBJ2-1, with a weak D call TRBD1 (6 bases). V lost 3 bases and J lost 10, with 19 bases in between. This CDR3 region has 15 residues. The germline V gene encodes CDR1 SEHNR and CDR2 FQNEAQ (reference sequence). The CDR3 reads CASSLGDRSKDEQFF. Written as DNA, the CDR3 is TGTGCCAGCAGCTTGGGCGACAGGTCCAAGGACGAGCAGTTCTTC. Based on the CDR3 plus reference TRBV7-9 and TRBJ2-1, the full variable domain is DTGVSQNPRHKITKRGQNVTFRCDPISEHNRLYWYRQTLGQGPEFLTYFQNEAQLEKSRLLSDRFSAERPKGSFSTLEIQRTEQGDSAMYLCASSLGDRSKDEQFFGPGTRLTVL.

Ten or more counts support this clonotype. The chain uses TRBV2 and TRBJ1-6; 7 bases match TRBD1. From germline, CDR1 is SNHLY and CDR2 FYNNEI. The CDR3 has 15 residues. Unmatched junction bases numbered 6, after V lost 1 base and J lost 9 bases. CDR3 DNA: TGTGCCAGCAGTGAAGGGCAGGGGGGCAGTTCACCCCTCCACTTT. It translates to CASSEGQGGSSPLHF. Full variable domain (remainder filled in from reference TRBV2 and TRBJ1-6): EPEVTQTPSHQVTQMGQEVILRCVPISNHLYFYWYRQILGQKVEFLVSFYNNEISEKSEIFDDQFSVERPDGSNFTLKIRSTKLEDSAMYFCASSEGQGGSSPLHFGNGTRLTVT.

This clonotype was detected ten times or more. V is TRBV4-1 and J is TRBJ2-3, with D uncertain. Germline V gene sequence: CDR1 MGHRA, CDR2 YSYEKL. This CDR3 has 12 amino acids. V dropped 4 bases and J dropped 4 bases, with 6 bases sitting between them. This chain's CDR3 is CASSRASDTQYF. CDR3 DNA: TGCGCCAGCAGCCGGGCGTCAGATACGCAGTATTTT.

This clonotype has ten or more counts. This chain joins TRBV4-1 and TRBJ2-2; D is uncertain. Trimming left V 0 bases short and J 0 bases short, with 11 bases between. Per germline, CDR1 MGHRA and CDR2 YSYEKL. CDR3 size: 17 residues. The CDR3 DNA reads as TGCGCCAGCAGCCAAGAACCCGGAGACGCGAACACCGGGGAGCTGTTTTTT. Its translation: CASSQEPGDANTGELFF.